What follows are 4 T cell receptor beta chains derived from one specimen sequenced in a study of T cells in Graves' hyperthyroidism and ophthalmopathy. Amplification of TCR beta CDR3 regions used RNA as the template. The TCR CDR3 first-round RT-PCR relied on the HTBI primer set. TCRdb reanalysed the multiplex PCR reads using MiXCR and keeps one entry per CDR3 protein. The table records under 650,000 distinct CDR3 sequences, 15% to 20% of them present only once. The sample consisted of blood. Every receptor here comes from a woman aged 30 to 39 with Graves' hyperthyroidism.

This clonotype was detected a few times. The chain couples TRBV29-1 to TRBJ1-1, with D possibly being TRBD1 (5 bases). The CDR3 extends over 11 amino acids. Trimming removed 4 bases at V and 11 bases at J, with 14 bases between. Germline values: CDR1 SQVTM, CDR2 ANQGSEA. The chain's CDR3 is CSVGDAGGAFF. The CDR3 DNA sequence: TGCAGCGTTGGGGACGCAGGTGGGGCTTTCTTT.

This sequence joins TRBV6-2 or TRBV6-3 and TRBJ1-5; D is undetermined. V gave up 2 bases and J gave up 4 bases, with 12 bases separating them. The germline gives CDR1 MNHEY, CDR2 SVGEGT. This CDR3 spans 15 amino acids. CDR3 sequence reads: CASSYAPRENQPQHF. The CDR3 bases are TGTGCCAGCAGTTACGCGCCCCGGGAGAATCAGCCCCAGCATTTT.

This clonotype has a count of ten or more. This sequence joins TRBV11-2 and TRBJ2-3; 7 bases map to TRBD1. V trimming: 7 bases; J trimming: 2 bases; junction bases outside the gene matches: 6. This CDR3 spans 14 amino acids. Germline V gene lookup returns CDR1 SGHAT and CDR2 FQNNGV. The CDR3, as DNA: TGTGCCAGCACCCCGACAGGGACCACAGATACGCAGTATTTT. Translation: CASTPTGTTDTQYF.

This clonotype was seen at least ten times. This rearrangement joins TRBV7-8 to TRBJ1-1; TRBD1 agrees at 9 bases. This CDR3 comprises 15 residues. Trimming removed 2 bases from V and 8 bases from J; junction bases left unmatched: 9. Germline V gives CDR1 SGHVS, CDR2 FQNEAQ. CDR3 nucleotide sequence: TGTGCCAGCAGCTTATATACGGGACAGGGAGGGGAAGCTTTCTTT. This encodes CASSLYTGQGGEAFF.